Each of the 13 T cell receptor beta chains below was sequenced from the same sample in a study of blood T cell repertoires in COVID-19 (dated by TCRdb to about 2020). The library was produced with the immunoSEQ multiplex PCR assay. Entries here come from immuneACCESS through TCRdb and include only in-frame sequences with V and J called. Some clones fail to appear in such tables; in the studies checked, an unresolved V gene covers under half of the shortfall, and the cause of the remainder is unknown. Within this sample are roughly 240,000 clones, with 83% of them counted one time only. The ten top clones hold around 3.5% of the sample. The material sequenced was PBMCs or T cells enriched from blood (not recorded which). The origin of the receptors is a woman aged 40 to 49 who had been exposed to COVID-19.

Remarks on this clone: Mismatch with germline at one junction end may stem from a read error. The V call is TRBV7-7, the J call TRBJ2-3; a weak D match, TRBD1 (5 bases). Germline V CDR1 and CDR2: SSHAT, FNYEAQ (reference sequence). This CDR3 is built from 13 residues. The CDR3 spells CASSPDSLDTQYF. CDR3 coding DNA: TGTGCTAGCAGCCCAGACAGTTTGGATACGCAGTATTTT.

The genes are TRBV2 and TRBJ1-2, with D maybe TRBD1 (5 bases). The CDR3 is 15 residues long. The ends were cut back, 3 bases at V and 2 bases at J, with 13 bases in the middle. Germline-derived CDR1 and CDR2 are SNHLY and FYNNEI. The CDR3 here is CASSDSGVVNYGYTF. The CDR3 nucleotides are TGTGCCAGCAGTGACTCGGGGGTGGTAAACTATGGCTACACCTTC.

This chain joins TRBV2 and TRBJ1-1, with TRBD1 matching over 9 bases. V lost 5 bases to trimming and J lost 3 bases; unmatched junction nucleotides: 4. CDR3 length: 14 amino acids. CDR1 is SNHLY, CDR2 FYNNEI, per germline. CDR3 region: CASSNRGQDTEAFF. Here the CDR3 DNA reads TGTGCCAGCAGTAACAGGGGGCAGGACACTGAAGCTTTCTTT. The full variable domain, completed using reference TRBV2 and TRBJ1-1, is EPEVTQTPSHQVTQMGQEVILRCVPISNHLYFYWYRQILGQKVEFLVSFYNNEISEKSEIFDDQFSVERPDGSNFTLKIRSTKLEDSAMYFCASSNRGQDTEAFFGQGTRLTVV.

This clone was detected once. CDR3 region: CASSLPLSTAFDTEAFF. CDR3 DNA sequence: TGTGCCAGCAGCTTACCTCTTTCTACCGCGTTCGACACTGAAGCTTTCTTT. V and J are TRBV7-9 and TRBJ1-1; no reliable D call. Trimming left V 2 bases short and J 3 bases short, with 19 bases between. CDR1 is SEHNR and CDR2 is FQNEAQ in the germline V gene (reference sequence). The CDR3 totals 17 residues.

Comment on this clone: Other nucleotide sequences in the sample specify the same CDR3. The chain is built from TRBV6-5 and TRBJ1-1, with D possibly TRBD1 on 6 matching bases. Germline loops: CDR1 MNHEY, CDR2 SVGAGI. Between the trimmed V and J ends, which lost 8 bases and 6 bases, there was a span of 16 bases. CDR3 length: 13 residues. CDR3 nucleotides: TGTGCCAGCCGCGAGGCGGGGGCAGCTGAAGCTTTCTTT. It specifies CASREAGAAEAFF.

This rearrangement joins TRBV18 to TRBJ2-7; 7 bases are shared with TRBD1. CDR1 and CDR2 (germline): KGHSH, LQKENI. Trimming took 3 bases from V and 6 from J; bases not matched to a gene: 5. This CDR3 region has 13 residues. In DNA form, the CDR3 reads TGTGCCAGCTCACCCAACGACAGGGTCGAGCAGTACTTC. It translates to CASSPNDRVEQYF.

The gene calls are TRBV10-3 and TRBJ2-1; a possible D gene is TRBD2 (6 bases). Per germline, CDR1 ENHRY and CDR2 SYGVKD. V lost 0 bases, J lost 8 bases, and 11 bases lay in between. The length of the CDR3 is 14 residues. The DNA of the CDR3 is TGTGCCATCAGTGAGTCGGAGGGGTTCGATGAGCAGTTCTTC. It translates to CAISESEGFDEQFF.

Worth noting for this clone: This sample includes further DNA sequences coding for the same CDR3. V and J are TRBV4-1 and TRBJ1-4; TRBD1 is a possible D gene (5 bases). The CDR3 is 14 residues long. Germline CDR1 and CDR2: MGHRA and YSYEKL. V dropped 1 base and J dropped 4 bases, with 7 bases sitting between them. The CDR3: CASSQVQGNEKLFF. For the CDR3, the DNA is TGCGCCAGCAGCCAAGTCCAGGGTAATGAAAAACTGTTTTTT.

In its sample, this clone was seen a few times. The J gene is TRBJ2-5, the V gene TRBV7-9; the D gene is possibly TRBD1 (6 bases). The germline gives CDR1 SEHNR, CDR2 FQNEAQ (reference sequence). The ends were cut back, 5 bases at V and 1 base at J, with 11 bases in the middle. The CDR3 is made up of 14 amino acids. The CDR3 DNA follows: TGTGCCAGCAGCCCAACAGGGACCCAAGAGACCCAGTACTTC. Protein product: CASSPTGTQETQYF.

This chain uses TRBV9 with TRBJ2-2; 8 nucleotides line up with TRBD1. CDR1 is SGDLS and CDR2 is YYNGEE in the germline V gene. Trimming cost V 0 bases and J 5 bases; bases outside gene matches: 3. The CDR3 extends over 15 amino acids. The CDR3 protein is CASSVVDRETGELFF. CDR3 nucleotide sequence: TGTGCCAGCAGCGTAGTGGACAGGGAAACCGGGGAGCTGTTTTTT.

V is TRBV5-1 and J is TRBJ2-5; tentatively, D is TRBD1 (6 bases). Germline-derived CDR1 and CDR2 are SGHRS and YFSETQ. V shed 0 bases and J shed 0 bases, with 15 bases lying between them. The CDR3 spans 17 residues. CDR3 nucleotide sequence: TGCGCCAGCAGCTTGGCCCCTAATACAGGGTACCAAGAGACCCAGTACTTC. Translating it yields CASSLAPNTGYQETQYF.

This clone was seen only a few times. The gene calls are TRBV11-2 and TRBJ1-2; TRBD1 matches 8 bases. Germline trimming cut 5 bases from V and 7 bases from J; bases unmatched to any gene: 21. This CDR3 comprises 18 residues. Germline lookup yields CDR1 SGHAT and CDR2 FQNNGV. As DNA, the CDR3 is TGTGCCAGCAGCCCCCGGTTGGGACAGGTGCCATGGGTGGGTGGCTACACCTTC. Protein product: CASSPRLGQVPWVGGYTF.

In nucleotides, the CDR3 is TGTGCCAGCAGCTTAGACTTTGAGTCGGGCTACACCTTC. Translated, it gives CASSLDFESGYTF. The rearrangement joins TRBV7-8 to TRBJ1-2; D uncertain. Germline V gene lookup returns CDR1 SGHVS and CDR2 FQNEAQ. This CDR3 is built from 13 residues. V was shortened by 1 base and J by 8 bases, with 11 bases between the two germline ends.